Listed here is a single T cell receptor beta chain. This sample was taken from a study of blood T cell repertoires in COVID-19. Study in general: The origin of the acute and convalescent COVID-19 samples was the United States, Italy and Spain. The cDNA or gDNA used as material had been derived from T cells, B-cell-depleted T cells, or PBMCs.

Study processing details: Estimated nucleated cell counts came from reference gene primer amplification. The repertoire was sequenced with immunoSEQ multiplex PCR; TCRdb's copy has only in-frame clones and lacks some. V and J calls and clone size follow that table, whereas D and trimming were derived from the DNA. There are roughly 170,000 clones in the sample; about 88% occur only once, and roughly 24% lies in the top ten. Per germline, CDR1 SNHLY and CDR2 FYNNEI. This CDR3 is built from 14 residues. Trimming shortened V by 4 bases and J by 6 bases, and 12 bases separated the two germline ends. Input material: peripheral blood. The rearrangement uses TRBV2 and TRBJ2-2; D possibly corresponds to TRBD2 (5 bases). The TCR was taken from a man aged 55 to 70 with acute or convalescent COVID-19. CDR3 protein: CASSVYGVSGELFF. DNA for the CDR3: TGTGCCAGCAGTGTATACGGGGTATCCGGGGAGCTGTTTTTT.